These 27 T cell receptor beta chains came from one sample sequenced in a study of brain T cells in children with intractable seizures. Assay: immunoSEQ multiplex PCR; the TCRdb copy retains only in-frame clones and omits some. The sample has 110,000 or so clones, around 94% seen once. The sample was peripheral blood, taken at surgery. Every receptor here comes from a boy younger than two with hemimegalencephaly and intractable seizures.

This clone was recorded once. The chain recombines TRBV28 with TRBJ2-1; no reliable D call. This CDR3 has 10 amino acids. CDR1 is MDHEN and CDR2 is SYDVKM in the germline V gene. V was cut by 8 bases and J by 5 bases, with 4 bases left in between. The DNA for the CDR3 is TGTGCCAGCCGTGACAATGAGCAGTTCTTC. Protein: CASRDNEQFF. Looking up the rest from reference TRBV28 and TRBJ2-1 gives the full variable domain: DVKVTQSSRYLVKRTGEKVFLECVQDMDHENMFWYRQDPGLGLRLIYFSYDVKMKEKGDIPEGYSVSREKKERFSLILESASTNQTSMYLCASRDNEQFFGPGTRLTVL.

V gene TRBV6-2 or TRBV6-3 combines with J gene TRBJ2-7; 8 bases are a match to TRBD1. CDR3 size: 17 residues. The V segment lost 2 bases and the J segment 3 bases; nucleotides outside the gene matches: 12. The V gene's germline CDR1 is MNHEY and CDR2 SVGEGT. The CDR3 DNA sequence: TGTGCCAGCAGTTACGACAGGGGTAGGGGAGATATCTACGAGCAGTACTTC. As protein: CASSYDRGRGDIYEQYF.

This clone appeared once. The chain is built from TRBV18 and TRBJ1-1, with D unresolved. The CDR3 covers 16 residues. Germline-derived CDR1 and CDR2 are KGHSH and LQKENI. The V end was cut by 3 bases, the J end by 3 bases, with 17 bases between. The CDR3 sequence is CASSPVWALGDTEAFF. CDR3 nucleotides: TGTGCCAGCTCACCGGTTTGGGCGCTCGGGGACACTGAAGCTTTCTTT.

V and J are TRBV28 and TRBJ2-3; D is unresolved. CDR1 MDHEN and CDR2 SYDVKM come from the germline V gene. The CDR3 has 14 amino acids. V was pared by 6 bases and J by 2 bases, with 12 bases between. CDR3 residues: CASSRQPFTDTQYF. The CDR3 coding sequence is TGTGCCAGCAGCCGCCAGCCCTTCACAGATACGCAGTATTTT.

The CDR3 nucleotides read TGTGCCAGCAGTTACCTTACAGGGAAAACTAGCGGGTACCAAGAGACCCAGTACTTC. Translation: CASSYLTGKTSGYQETQYF. The chain combines TRBV6-7 with TRBJ2-5, with 9 nucleotides matching TRBD2. TRBV6-7 is an ORF, and what it does is uncertain. The CDR3 loop spans 19 amino acids. With 2 bases clipped from V and 0 bases from J, the junction kept 13 bases outside the gene matches.

The chain carries TRBV2 and TRBJ2-7; 12 positions match TRBD2. From germline, CDR1 is SNHLY and CDR2 FYNNEI. The CDR3 spans 17 residues. With 4 bases clipped from V and 6 bases from J, the junction kept 13 bases outside the gene matches. The CDR3 spells CASSGPLTSGRRGEQYF. The CDR3 region has the DNA TGTGCCAGCAGTGGCCCCTTGACTAGCGGGAGAAGGGGCGAGCAGTACTTC.

The chain recombines TRBV5-4 with TRBJ2-4; D assignment may be TRBD1 or TRBD2 (5 bases each). The CDR3 spans 14 residues. V dropped 4 bases and J dropped 0 bases, with 8 bases sitting between them. Looked up from germline, CDR1 is SGHNT and CDR2 is YYREEE (reference sequence). The CDR3 DNA sequence: TGTGCCAGCAGCATGGGGGTAGCCAAAAACATTCAGTACTTC. Translating it yields CASSMGVAKNIQYF.

The J gene is TRBJ2-2, the V gene TRBV5-1, with no clear D. CDR3 length equals 16 residues. V lost 1 base and J 0 bases, leaving 10 bases between the germline ends. The V gene's germline CDR1 is SGHRS and CDR2 YFSETQ. DNA of the CDR3: TGCGCCAGCAGCTTGTTTACAGCCTCGAACACCGGGGAGCTGTTTTTT. This encodes CASSLFTASNTGELFF.

The CDR3 coding sequence is TGTGCCAGCAGTCCCTCTCGGGCGGAAATCTTAAACACCATATATTTT. It yields the protein CASSPSRAEILNTIYF. The V gene is TRBV28, the J gene TRBJ1-3, with no clear D. Germline V CDR1 and CDR2: MDHEN, SYDVKM. Between the trimmed V and J ends, which lost 5 bases and 6 bases, there was a span of 20 bases. The CDR3 consists of 16 residues.

The chain is built from TRBV30 and TRBJ1-2; no firm D call. With 0 bases removed from V and 4 bases from J, the gap between germline ends came to 18 bases. CDR1 is GTSNPN and CDR2 is SVGIG in the germline V gene (reference sequence). This CDR3 spans 16 amino acids. The CDR3 sequence: CAWSVASPLFGYGYTF. CDR3 nucleotides: TGTGCCTGGAGTGTAGCGAGTCCGCTTTTCGGCTATGGCTACACCTTC.

The CDR3 nucleotides read TGTGCCAGCAGTTCGGGCGGCAGGGAAGAGACCCAGTACTTC. Encoded protein: CASSSGGREETQYF. This chain connects TRBV28 to TRBJ2-5; weak D call: TRBD1 (5 bases). The V end lost 4 bases, the J end lost 3 bases, and 12 bases lay between the germline ends. Germline lookup yields CDR1 MDHEN and CDR2 SYDVKM. This CDR3 spans 14 amino acids.

V is TRBV29-1 and J is TRBJ1-2, with TRBD1 as a possible D gene (5 bases). The V end lost 1 base, the J end lost 2 bases, and 8 bases lay between the germline ends. The CDR3 is 13 residues long. Germline loops: CDR1 SQVTM, CDR2 ANQGSEA. The CDR3 loop reads CSVEGGTNYGYTF. The CDR3 DNA reads as TGCAGCGTTGAAGGCGGGACGAACTATGGCTACACCTTC.

The V gene is TRBV5-1, the J gene TRBJ1-1; 8 positions match TRBD1. With V trimmed by 4 bases and J by 1 base, 6 bases remained unmatched. From germline, CDR1 is SGHRS and CDR2 YFSETQ. The CDR3 covers 15 residues. The CDR3 loop is CASSRPGTGNTEAFF. CDR3 bases: TGCGCCAGCAGCCGTCCCGGGACAGGGAACACTGAAGCTTTCTTT.

The gene calls are TRBV19 and TRBJ1-3; D remains ambiguous. The CDR3 has 13 residues. CDR1 is LNHDA, CDR2 SQIVND, per germline (reference sequence). V was clipped by 8 bases and J by 0 bases, with 8 bases between them. In nucleotides, the CDR3 is TGTGCCAGTGCAGTGAGCTCTGGAAACACCATATATTTT. Translated: CASAVSSGNTIYF.

This clone was recorded once. The CDR3 protein is CATSDHDTNQPQHF. The CDR3 DNA reads TGTGCCACCAGTGACCACGACACAAATCAGCCCCAGCATTTT. The rearrangement joins TRBV24-1 to TRBJ1-5; D is unclear. CDR3 length: 14 amino acids. Germline V CDR1 and CDR2: KGHDR, SFDVKD. V was shortened by 4 bases and J by 4 bases, with 10 bases between the two germline ends.

The genes are TRBV3-1 (or the pseudogene TRBV3-2) and TRBJ1-5, with 7 positions matching TRBD1. In germline, CDR1 is LGHDT, CDR2 YNNKEL (reference sequence). The J segment lost 3 bases and the V segment lost 4 bases, leaving 6 bases of the junction unmatched. The CDR3 has 15 amino acids. The DNA of the CDR3 is TGTGCCAGCAGCCCCCGGGACAGCCCCAATCAGCCCCAGCATTTT. Translated: CASSPRDSPNQPQHF.

The chain has TRBV7-3 and TRBJ1-2; 7 bases line up with TRBD1. J was trimmed by 6 bases and V by 1 base; bases with no gene match: 11. This CDR3 spans 16 amino acids. The germline V gene has CDR1 SGHTA and CDR2 FQGTGA. CDR3 region: CASSLIGGAALDGYTF. The CDR3 coding sequence is TGTGCCAGCAGCTTAATAGGGGGCGCGGCCCTCGATGGCTACACCTTC.

The chain carries TRBV7-2 and TRBJ2-7, with D possibly TRBD2 on 6 matching bases. Per germline, CDR1 SGHTA and CDR2 FQGNSA. The CDR3 consists of 13 residues. Between the trimmed V and J ends, which lost 0 bases and 4 bases, there was a span of 7 bases. The CDR3 reads CASSLAGLYEQYF. The DNA for the CDR3 is TGTGCCAGCAGCTTAGCGGGACTTTACGAGCAGTACTTC.

This clone was observed a single time. V and J are TRBV12-5 and TRBJ2-2, with D possibly matching TRBD2 (7 bases). CDR3 length equals 14 residues. Germline assignment: CDR1 LGHNT and CDR2 FRNRAP. V dropped 3 bases and J dropped 10 bases, with 15 bases sitting between them. DNA of the CDR3: TGTGCTAGTGGTTTTGCGGGGGCGACGGAGGAGCTGTTTTTT. It translates to CASGFAGATEELFF.

The chain couples TRBV30 to TRBJ2-3, with a weak D call TRBD1 (6 bases). V lost 2 bases and J lost 2, with 8 bases in between. The germline V gene encodes CDR1 GTSNPN and CDR2 SVGIG (reference sequence). CDR3 size: 13 residues. The CDR3 reads CAWSQGSTDTQYF. In DNA, the CDR3 is TGTGCCTGGAGTCAGGGGTCCACAGATACGCAGTATTTT.

The V gene is TRBV15, the J gene TRBJ2-7, with 10 bases aligning to TRBD2. The CDR3 spans 14 residues. After removal of 5 bases from V and 5 bases from J, the junction contained 6 bases not matched to a gene. Germline V CDR1 and CDR2: LNHNV, YYDKDF (reference sequence). The CDR3 here is CATSASGRSHEQYF. The CDR3, as DNA: TGTGCCACCAGCGCTAGCGGGAGATCCCACGAGCAGTACTTC.

The CDR3 sequence: CASSESQSGPSSGNTIYF. The CDR3 DNA is TGTGCCAGCAGTGAAAGTCAATCCGGACCCAGCTCTGGAAACACCATATATTTT. The chain recombines TRBV25-1 with TRBJ1-3; D remains ambiguous. CDR3 length equals 18 residues. Looked up from germline, CDR1 is MGHDK and CDR2 is SYGVNS. Trimming cost V 2 bases and J 0 bases, with 17 bases left between them.

The CDR3 reads CASSSDRYTDTQYF. In nucleotides, the CDR3 is TGTGCCAGCAGCTCCGACAGATACACAGATACGCAGTATTTT. The chain has TRBV11-2 and TRBJ2-3; possible D gene TRBD1, 5 bases. CDR1 and CDR2 from the germline V gene are SGHAT and FQNNGV. The CDR3 spans 14 residues. With 4 bases removed from V and 2 bases from J, the gap between germline ends came to 10 bases.

This clone was seen just once. The V call is TRBV5-4, the J call TRBJ2-4, with a weak D call TRBD2 (5 bases). Between the trimmed V and J ends, which lost 4 bases and 1 base, there was a span of 9 bases. Per germline, CDR1 SGHNT and CDR2 YYREEE (reference sequence). The CDR3 length is 14 residues. The CDR3 sequence is CASSPPSAKNIQYF. CDR3 nucleotide sequence: TGTGCCAGCAGCCCCCCTAGCGCCAAAAACATTCAGTACTTC.

The rearrangement links TRBV15 to TRBJ2-4; D is possibly TRBD1 (5 bases). Per germline, CDR1 LNHNV and CDR2 YYDKDF (reference sequence). This CDR3 is 15 amino acids long. V was pared by 5 bases and J by 6 bases, with 17 bases between. CDR3 nucleotides: TGTGCCACCAGCCCCCCGCAGGGAAAACGAAACATTCAGTACTTC. This gives the protein CATSPPQGKRNIQYF.

V is TRBV28 and J is TRBJ2-3, with 9 bases lining up with TRBD2. V gave up 6 bases and J gave up 3 bases; unmatched junction bases: 10. The V gene's germline CDR1 is MDHEN and CDR2 SYDVKM. The CDR3 has 16 amino acids. For the CDR3, the DNA is TGTGCCAGCAGCGAGATAGCGGGAGCGGGGACAGATACGCAGTATTTT. It codes for CASSEIAGAGTDTQYF.

This rearrangement joins TRBV5-6 to TRBJ2-2, with 10 bases matching TRBD1. In germline, CDR1 is SGHDT, CDR2 YYEEEE. V was clipped by 4 bases and J by 10 bases; unmatched bases: 10. This CDR3 comprises 15 residues. For the CDR3, the DNA is TGTGCCAGCAGCCGTCTAGGACAGGGGGTCGAGGAGCTGTTTTTT. As protein: CASSRLGQGVEELFF.